These 20 T cell receptor beta chains came from one sample sequenced in a study of human T cells and chemical hapten exposure. Specified time point: pre-sensitization, week 0. Treatment here: therapeutic diphenylcyclopropenone sensitization with weekly scalp DPC. MiXCR was run by TCRdb on the RACE reads, yielding one entry per CDR3 protein. The sample has tens of thousands of distinct CDR3 sequences; about 8.9% are singletons. Sequences were derived from whole blood, sampled in connection with sensitization to the hapten diphenylcyclopropenone (DPC). These receptors were obtained from a woman in her thirties or forties with alopecia areata. Some clones in this sample may be carry-over from other donors' samples.

This clonotype was found a few times. In DNA form, the CDR3 reads TGTGCCAGCAGTTTAGGAGGACAGGGCTACGAGCAGTACTTC. This codes for CASSLGGQGYEQYF. The chain uses TRBV12-3 or TRBV12-4 and TRBJ2-7; 8 bases are a match to TRBD1. The CDR3 runs to 14 residues. V was pared by 1 base and J by 3 bases, with 2 bases of the junction left unmatched.

A few counts support this clonotype. The chain is built from TRBV20-1 and TRBJ2-1; 7 bases are shared with TRBD2. The J segment lost 9 bases and the V segment lost 0 bases, leaving 17 bases of the junction unmatched. The CDR3 covers 17 residues. Germline-derived CDR1 and CDR2 are DFQATT and SNEGSKA (reference sequence). CDR3 region: CSARDRETAGEDGEQFF. In DNA form, the CDR3 reads TGCAGTGCTAGAGATAGGGAGACGGCGGGGGAAGATGGTGAGCAGTTCTTC.

This clonotype occurred many times. The J gene is TRBJ1-2, the V gene TRBV28; no definite D call. Trimming took off 2 bases at V and 4 bases at J, with 11 bases between the two ends. The CDR3 has 14 residues. Germline lookup yields CDR1 MDHEN and CDR2 SYDVKM. Here the CDR3 reads CASSLPGLPYGYTF. The DNA of the CDR3 is TGTGCCAGCAGTTTACCGGGGTTACCCTATGGCTACACCTTC.

J is TRBJ1-2 and V is TRBV5-5; D might be TRBD1 (5 bases). V lost 1 base, J lost 5 bases, and 15 bases lay in between. CDR1 is SGHKS, CDR2 YYEKEE, per germline (reference sequence). The CDR3 length is 15 residues. The CDR3 DNA reads as TGTGCCAGCAGCTTGCAAAGGGGAGTCAGTTATGGCTACACCTTC. The encoded protein is CASSLQRGVSYGYTF.

This rearrangement joins TRBV6-2 or TRBV6-3 to TRBJ1-2; no reliable D call. Trimming took 2 bases from V and 8 from J, leaving 9 bases between them. The V gene's germline CDR1 is MNHEY and CDR2 SVGEGT. The CDR3 extends over 12 amino acids. The CDR3 is CASSYGGSGYTF. The CDR3 nucleotides read TGTGCCAGCAGTTACGGAGGGAGCGGCTACACCTTC.

The CDR3 is CASSPVGDQRRNEQFF. The CDR3 DNA follows: TGTGCCAGCAGCCCGGTAGGGGACCAACGTAGAAATGAGCAGTTCTTC. The V call is TRBV7-9, the J call TRBJ2-1; either TRBD1 or TRBD2 may supply D (5 bases each). Trimming shortened V by 5 bases and J by 7 bases, and 21 bases separated the two germline ends. The germline V gene encodes CDR1 SEHNR and CDR2 FQNEAQ (reference sequence). There are 16 residues in the CDR3. The full variable domain, its missing parts supplied by reference TRBV7-9 and TRBJ2-1, is DTGVSQNPRHKITKRGQNVTFRCDPISEHNRLYWYRQTLGQGPEFLTYFQNEAQLEKSRLLSDRFSAERPKGSFSTLEIQRTEQGDSAMYLCASSPVGDQRRNEQFFGPGTRLTVL.

This clonotype has only a few counts. V usage is TRBV12-3 or TRBV12-4 and J usage is TRBJ1-3; no reliable D call. This CDR3 comprises 13 residues. The V end lost 6 bases, the J end lost 0 bases, and 6 bases lay between the germline ends. The CDR3 DNA is TGTGCCAGCAGGGCCATCTCTGGAAACACCATATATTTT. Its protein product is CASRAISGNTIYF.

The chain combines TRBV7-9 with TRBJ1-4; D is unclear. The CDR3 consists of 14 residues. Germline assignment: CDR1 SEHNR and CDR2 FQNEAQ (reference sequence). The V and J ends lost 2 bases and 0 bases respectively, with 4 bases between them. CDR3 protein: CASSLNATNEKLFF. The CDR3 DNA follows: TGTGCCAGCAGCTTAAACGCAACTAATGAAAAACTGTTTTTT.

The chain has TRBV19 and TRBJ2-5; TRBD1 agrees at 7 bases. With V trimmed by 3 bases and J by 1 base, 5 bases remained unmatched. This CDR3 region has 15 residues. Germline CDR1 is LNHDA and CDR2 is SQIVND (reference sequence). The CDR3 bases are TGTGCCAGTAGTATTGTGGGACAGATCCAAGAGACCCAGTACTTC. Its translation is CASSIVGQIQETQYF. Filled out from reference TRBV19 and TRBJ2-5, the complete variable domain reads DGGITQSPKYLFRKEGQNVTLSCEQNLNHDAMYWYRQDPGQGLRLIYYSQIVNDFQKGDIAEGYSVSREKKESFPLTVTSAQKNPTAFYLCASSIVGQIQETQYFGPGTRLLVL.

This clonotype was counted ten times or more. The rearrangement links TRBV21-1 to TRBJ1-1; the listed D gene, TRBD1, was not tested against the DNA. TRBV21-1 is designated a pseudogene. The CDR3 runs to 22 residues. CDR3 sequence reads: CAARPPQGWKPGQGRWGTEAFF. Written as DNA, the CDR3 is TGTGCCGCCCGGCCCCCCCAAGGGTGGAAACCGGGACAGGGGAGGTGGGGCACTGAAGCTTTCTTT.

This clonotype was seen more than once but under ten times. V is TRBV5-1 and J is TRBJ1-1, with D hard to call. V was pared by 0 bases and J by 2 bases, with 14 bases between. This CDR3 comprises 16 residues. Looked up from germline, CDR1 is SGHRS and CDR2 is YFSETQ. CDR3 region: CASSLEKGVINTEAFF. The DNA of the CDR3 is TGCGCCAGCAGCTTGGAGAAGGGAGTCATTAACACTGAAGCTTTCTTT.

There are many counts of this clonotype. The chain has TRBV12-3 or TRBV12-4 and TRBJ2-7; D is uncertain. V was pared by 6 bases and J by 4 bases, with 10 bases between. The CDR3 has 12 residues. The CDR3 DNA reads TGTGCCAGCAGCTGGACCCAATACGAGCAGTACTTC. It is translated as CASSWTQYEQYF.

This clonotype turned up a few times. The chain recombines TRBV29-1 with TRBJ2-7; 12 bases are shared with TRBD2. CDR1 is SQVTM, CDR2 ANQGSEA, per germline. CDR3 length: 14 residues. Trimming removed 6 bases from V and 3 bases from J; junction bases left unmatched: 6. CDR3 residues: CSVGRTSGVYEQYF. CDR3 nucleotides: TGCAGCGTCGGAAGGACTAGCGGGGTCTACGAGCAGTACTTC.

Comments on this clonotype: A read error may explain this, as a much larger clone is one base away. The genes are TRBV11-3 and TRBJ1-1, with a tentative D call TRBD1 (5 bases). CDR1 is SGHNT, CDR2 YENEEA, per germline. The CDR3 length is 13 residues. V lost 3 bases and J 6 bases, leaving 11 bases between the germline ends. CDR3 loop: CASSFGTSAEAFF. CDR3 coding DNA: TGTGCCAGCAGCTTCGGGACTTCCGCTGAAGCTTTCTTT. Together with reference TRBV11-3 and TRBJ1-1, the CDR3 gives the full variable domain: EAGVVQSPRYKIIEKKQPVAFWCNPISGHNTLYWYLQNLGQGPELLIRYENEEAVDDSQLPKDRFSAERLKGVDSTLKIQPAELGDSAVYLCASSFGTSAEAFFGQGTRLTVV.

This clonotype was seen many times. This rearrangement joins TRBV25-1 to TRBJ1-6; D gene uncertain. The CDR3 loop spans 14 amino acids. The V gene's germline CDR1 is MGHDK and CDR2 SYGVNS. Trimming shortened V by 10 bases and J by 3 bases, and 13 bases separated the two germline ends. The CDR3 sequence is CATRATGYNSPLHF. The CDR3 DNA follows: TGTGCCACCCGGGCGACCGGCTATAATTCACCCCTCCACTTT.

In the case of this clonotype: Since a much larger clone is just one base distant, this may be a read error. The rearrangement links TRBV15 to TRBJ2-3; 7 bases are shared with TRBD1. Germline values: CDR1 LNHNV, CDR2 YYDKDF (reference sequence). The CDR3 sequence is 15 residues long. CDR3 loop: CTTSGDDRAEDTQYF. The CDR3 coding sequence is TGTACCACCAGCGGCGATGACAGGGCGGAAGATACGCAGTATTTT.

V and J are TRBV5-1 and TRBJ1-6; D is perhaps TRBD1 (5 bases). Trimming shortened V by 6 bases and J by 5 bases, and 12 bases separated the two germline ends. Germline-derived CDR1 and CDR2 are SGHRS and YFSETQ. The CDR3 runs 14 residues. The CDR3 nucleotides read TGCGCCAGCACCCAGGGCGTCAATAATTCACCCCTCCACTTT. As protein: CASTQGVNNSPLHF.

A word on this clonotype: As the CDR3 is not closed by the conserved phenylalanine or tryptophan, this likely results from a read error. The genes are TRBV5-1 and TRBJ2-2; no clear D. Germline CDR1 and CDR2: SGHRS and YFSETQ. Deletions cut 1 base from V and 7 bases from J, with 5 bases between. This CDR3 is built from 12 residues. The CDR3 here is CASSLQGGELFS. The CDR3, as DNA: TGCGCCAGCAGCTTGCAAGGCGGGGAGCTGTTTTCT.

This clonotype was found many times. The chain has TRBV11-2 and TRBJ1-1, with D possibly matching TRBD1 (6 bases). This CDR3 spans 13 amino acids. Germline CDR1 and CDR2: SGHAT and FQNNGV. The V end was cut by 4 bases, the J end by 1 base, with 7 bases between. The CDR3 sequence: CASSSDRNTEAFF. DNA for the CDR3: TGTGCCAGCAGCTCGGACAGGAACACTGAAGCTTTCTTT.

V usage is TRBV20-1 and J usage is TRBJ2-7; 8 bases agree with TRBD1. The CDR3 spans 13 residues. Trimming cost V 4 bases and J 5 bases; bases outside gene matches: 7. Germline lookup yields CDR1 DFQATT and CDR2 SNEGSKA (reference sequence). As DNA, the CDR3 is TGCAGTGCTACAGGACAGGGTTACGACGAGCAGTACTTC. It encodes CSATGQGYDEQYF.